This T cell receptor beta chain appears in the sequencing data of a study of cytomegalovirus exposure and HLA in healthy donors. Whole-study results and caveats: In vitro testing confirmed a few CMV-associated chains as specific for CMV antigens. One later analysis, an examination of the 100 to 150 validation repertoires, found that first-cohort TCR clusters tended to co-occur in them. It was approximately 150 TCR beta chains that were listed as cytomegalovirus-associated.

Repertoires were generated with immunoSEQ multiplex PCR, while TCRdb's copy carries only in-frame clones and drops some. The repertoire includes about 98,000 clones, roughly 85% of them detected once, and roughly 3.7% sits in the top ten. With respect to this clone: Its cognate antigen is unknown.

From germline, CDR1 is MNHEY and CDR2 SVGAGI. The CDR3 spans 14 residues. The ends were cut back, 7 bases at V and 0 bases at J, with 11 bases in the middle. The sequence was collected from a woman under 40 in good health and CMV-seronegative. This chain uses TRBV6-5 with TRBJ2-3, with D possibly being TRBD2 (6 bases). Sequencing input: PBMCs. CDR3: CASKLASSTDTQYF. The CDR3 DNA is TGTGCCAGCAAACTAGCTTCTAGCACAGATACGCAGTATTTT.